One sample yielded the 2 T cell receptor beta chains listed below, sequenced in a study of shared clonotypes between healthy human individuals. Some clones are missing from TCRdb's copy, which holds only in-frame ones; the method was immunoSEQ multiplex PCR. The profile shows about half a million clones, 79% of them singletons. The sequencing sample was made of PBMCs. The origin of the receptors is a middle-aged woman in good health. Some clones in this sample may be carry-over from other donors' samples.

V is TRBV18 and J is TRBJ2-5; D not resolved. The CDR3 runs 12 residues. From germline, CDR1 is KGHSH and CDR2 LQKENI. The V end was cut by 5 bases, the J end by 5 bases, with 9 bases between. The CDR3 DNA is TGTGCCAGCTCATTTGACCGGGAGACCCAGTACTTC. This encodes CASSFDRETQYF. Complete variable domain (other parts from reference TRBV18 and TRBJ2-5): NAGVMQNPRHLVRRRGQEARLRCSPMKGHSHVYWYRQLPEEGLKFMVYLQKENIIDESGMPKERFSAEFPKEGPSILRIQQVVRGDSAAYFCASSFDRETQYFGPGTRLLVL.

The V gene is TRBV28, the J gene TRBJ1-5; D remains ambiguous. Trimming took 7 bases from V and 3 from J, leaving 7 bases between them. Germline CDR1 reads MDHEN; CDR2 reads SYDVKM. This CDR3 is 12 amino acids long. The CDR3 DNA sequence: TGTGCCAGCAAAACCCCCAATCAGCCCCAGCATTTT. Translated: CASKTPNQPQHF.